Listed below are T cell receptor beta chains from one sample, sequenced in a study of shared T cell receptors in the human thymus. Using immunoSEQ multiplex PCR, the repertoire was profiled, and TCRdb retains in-frame clones only, with some absent. The sample records hundreds of thousands of clones, about 87% being singletons. A further study also used this sample, focusing on human thymus T cells.

The sample taken for sequencing was thymocytes. The origin of the receptors is a boy under two years old with a congenital heart defect. CDR3s include the opening cysteine and the closing phenylalanine or tryptophan. The D gene is left open where the match is weak. A clone size is listed for some rows: how often the clone was seen (once, few, many), or a class if it is expanded.

v_gene	len	d_gene	j_gene	abundance	CDR3nt	CDR3aa
TRBV6-4	12	NA	TRBJ1-2	once	TGTGCCAGCAGGACAGGACGGTATGGCTACACCTTC	CASRTGRYGYTF
TRBV6-4	13	TRBD1	TRBJ1-6	NA	TGTGCCAGCAGACGACAGGGGTTCTCACCCCTCCACTTT	CASRRQGFSPLHF
TRBV4-3	15	TRBD1	TRBJ2-2	NA	TGCGCCAGCAGCCAAGAGGACAGGTTCCCCGGGGAGCTGTTTTTT	CASSQEDRFPGELFF
TRBV9	13	NA	TRBJ2-1	NA	TGTGCCAGCAGCGTAGCCGGTTACAATGAGCAGTTCTTC	CASSVAGYNEQFF
TRBV6-4	14	TRBD2	TRBJ2-1	NA	TGTGCCAGCAAACGCCGGGAGGGAACCCATGAGCAGTTCTTC	CASKRREGTHEQFF
TRBV27	19	NA	TRBJ2-7	NA	TGTGCCAGCAGTCCAAAGCCCACGAGGGCAATCCCCTCCCCTTACGAGCAGTACTTC	CASSPKPTRAIPSPYEQYF
TRBV30	13	NA	TRBJ2-1	NA	TGTGCCTGGAGTGTGGGAGTTATCAATGAGCAGTTCTTC	CAWSVGVINEQFF
TRBV5-1	15	TRBD1	TRBJ1-4	few	TGCGCCAGCAGCCCCTCCCAGGGACAGGGTGAAAAACTGTTTTTT	CASSPSQGQGEKLFF
TRBV14	16	TRBD2	TRBJ2-1	NA	TGTGCCAGCAGCCAAGATAAGACTAGCGGGATTGGTGAGCAGTTCTTC	CASSQDKTSGIGEQFF
TRBV13	18	NA	TRBJ2-1	NA	TGTGCCAGCAGCTTTATCGCCCCTCTAGGGAGCCATAACAATGAGCAGTTCTTC	CASSFIAPLGSHNNEQFF
TRBV28	16	NA	TRBJ2-7	NA	TGTGCCAGCAGCCGCCGCCTCATTAGTCCGAGCTACGAGCAGTACTTC	CASSRRLISPSYEQYF
TRBV28	13	TRBD2	TRBJ2-5	NA	TGTGCCACATTAGCGGGAGAGGGGGAGACCCAGTACTTC	CATLAGEGETQYF
TRBV7-6	18	TRBD1	TRBJ2-5	once	TGTGCCAGCAGCTTAAAGGGGGTCGGGACAGGGGGCGCGGAGACCCAGTACTTC	CASSLKGVGTGGAETQYF
TRBV4-3	15	NA	TRBJ1-1	NA	TGCGCCAGCAGCCAGACCACTAACGAGTGCACTGAAGCTTTCTTT	CASSQTTNECTEAFF
TRBV14	15	TRBD2	TRBJ2-7	NA	TGTGCCAGCAGCCAAGGTCTAGCGGTACTCTACGAGCAGTACTTC	CASSQGLAVLYEQYF
TRBV27	15	NA	TRBJ2-1	NA	TGTGCCAGCAGTTTCCGAGCGGACTCCAACAATGAGCAGTTCTTC	CASSFRADSNNEQFF
TRBV15	17	NA	TRBJ1-4	few	TGTGCCACCAGCAGAGGAGGCGCAAGGGGAACTAATGAAAAACTGTTTTTT	CATSRGGARGTNEKLFF
TRBV9	9	NA	TRBJ2-1	NA	TGTGCCACCTCACACGAGCAGTTCTTC	CATSHEQFF
TRBV28	16	NA	TRBJ2-1	NA	TGTGCCAGCACTCTGGACTCCAAAACCTCCTACAATGAGCAGTTCTTC	CASTLDSKTSYNEQFF
TRBV28	16	TRBD1	TRBJ2-7	NA	TGTGCCAGCAGTCCCCCCGGGACAGGTCCTTTCTACGAGCAGTACTTC	CASSPPGTGPFYEQYF
TRBV5-6	14	NA	TRBJ1-4	NA	TGTGCCAGCAGCCCTGGGGGGGGTGGTGAAAAACTGTTTTTT	CASSPGGGGEKLFF
TRBV6-4	15	NA	TRBJ2-3	NA	TGTGCCAGCAGTGAGGGGGGGCGAGGCACAGATACGCAGTATTTT	CASSEGGRGTDTQYF
TRBV7-3	17	NA	TRBJ1-5	NA	TGTGCCAGCAGCTTAGTTAGATGGGAGGAGGACAATCAGCCCCAGCATTTT	CASSLVRWEEDNQPQHF
TRBV10-2	14	NA	TRBJ1-2	NA	TGCGCCAGCAGTGAGACAGGGACGAGAAATGGCTACACCTTC	CASSETGTRNGYTF
TRBV13	15	TRBD2	TRBJ2-7	NA	TGTGCCAGCAGCTTAGGTGGTGGGGACTACTACGAGCAGTACTTC	CASSLGGGDYYEQYF
TRBV28	16	TRBD1	TRBJ1-4	NA	TGTGCCAGCAGCGCCCATTGGGGACAGTATAATGAAAAACTGTTTTTT	CASSAHWGQYNEKLFF
TRBV10-3	13	TRBD1	TRBJ2-7	NA	TGTGCCATCAGACCGGACAGGTCCTACGAGCAGTACTTC	CAIRPDRSYEQYF
TRBV7-9	17	TRBD1	TRBJ2-3	NA	TGTGCCAGCAGGGGGGGACAGGGGGCTCTTCGCACAGATACGCAGTATTTT	CASRGGQGALRTDTQYF
TRBV28	19	TRBD1	TRBJ2-7	NA	TGTGCCAGCAGCCGGTCCCGCGATGGACAGGTCCCCGACCCCTACGAGCAGTACTTC	CASSRSRDGQVPDPYEQYF
TRBV11-2	16	TRBD1	TRBJ2-1	once	TGTGCCAGCAGCACGTACCGGGACAGGGTTCGGCATGAGCAGTTCTTC	CASSTYRDRVRHEQFF
TRBV5-1	16	TRBD2	TRBJ2-3	once	TGCGCCAGCAGCCTCCACACGGGGGGGCCTGGAGATACGCAGTATTTT	CASSLHTGGPGDTQYF
TRBV7-2	16	TRBD2	TRBJ2-2	NA	TGTGCCAGCAGCTTCAGCCCTAGCGGGACGTGGGGGGAGCTGTTTTTT	CASSFSPSGTWGELFF
TRBV5-1	13	TRBD1	TRBJ2-7	NA	TGCGCCAGCAGCCGGGACAGGGGTTACGAGCAGTACTTC	CASSRDRGYEQYF
TRBV28	15	TRBD1	TRBJ2-7	NA	TGTGCCAGCAGATATACCGACAGGGTCCCCTACGAGCAGTACTTC	CASRYTDRVPYEQYF
TRBV29-1	13	NA	TRBJ2-5	NA	TGCAGAGTTGAAGATAAAGCTCAAGAGACCCAGTACTTC	CRVEDKAQETQYF
TRBV27	16	TRBD1	TRBJ1-6	NA	TGTGCCAGCAGTCGAAGGACAGGGGCCTATAATTCACCCCTCCACTTT	CASSRRTGAYNSPLHF
TRBV27	15	NA	TRBJ2-7	NA	TGTGCCAGCAGTTTTAGTGACAGGAGCTCCTACGAGCAGTACTTC	CASSFSDRSSYEQYF
TRBV27	16	TRBD2	TRBJ2-7	NA	TGTGCCAGCAGTTTATGGCCCGGACTAGCCAGGTACGAGCAGTACTTC	CASSLWPGLARYEQYF
TRBV25-1	14	NA	TRBJ1-2	NA	TGTGCCAGCAGTCCTCATGGGCAGGGCTATGGCTACACCTTC	CASSPHGQGYGYTF
TRBV9	12	NA	TRBJ2-1	NA	TGTGCCAGCAGCGGAGAAGCGTGTGAGCAGTTCTTC	CASSGEACEQFF
TRBV27	15	NA	TRBJ1-1	NA	TGTGCCAGCAGTCGCCCAGGGGAGGGTGAATCTGAAGCTTTCTTT	CASSRPGEGESEAFF
TRBV27	14	TRBD1	TRBJ2-7	NA	TGTGCCAGCAGTTCCGGGACAGGGAAGGACGAGCAGTACTTC	CASSSGTGKDEQYF
TRBV28	11	NA	TRBJ1-1	NA	TGTGCCAGCACGGGGGACACTGAAGCTTTCTTT	CASTGDTEAFF
TRBV4-1	16	TRBD1	TRBJ2-7	NA	TGCGCCAGCAGCCAAGATAGGGGACAGGGACGCGACGAGCAGTACTTC	CASSQDRGQGRDEQYF
TRBV14	15	TRBD2	TRBJ2-1	few	TGTGCCAGCAGCAATGGACTAGCGGGACTGGATGAGCAGTTCTTC	CASSNGLAGLDEQFF
TRBV28	14	NA	TRBJ2-7	NA	TGTGCCAGCAGTTTTGAGGACACCCTCTACGAGCAGTACTTC	CASSFEDTLYEQYF
TRBV28	16	NA	TRBJ1-5	few	TGTGCCAGCAGATGGGGGAAACAGGGTGGAGGTCAGCCCCAGCATTTT	CASRWGKQGGGQPQHF
TRBV7-6	15	TRBD1	TRBJ2-1	NA	TGTGCCAGCAGCCCGACAGGGATAGTCGACAATGAGCAGTTCTTC	CASSPTGIVDNEQFF
TRBV7-8	16	TRBD2	TRBJ2-5	NA	TGTGCCAGCAGCCCTTGTAGCGGGAGGAGTCAAGAGACCCAGTACTTC	CASSPCSGRSQETQYF
TRBV19	13	NA	TRBJ2-7	NA	TGTGCCAGTTCTGTTGGGGCCCCCTACGAGCAGTACTTC	CASSVGAPYEQYF
TRBV7-2	15	TRBD1	TRBJ2-7	NA	TGTGCCAGCAGCTTACGTGGACAGGGTGCCTACGAGCAGTACTTC	CASSLRGQGAYEQYF
TRBV27	14	TRBD1	TRBJ1-5	NA	TGTGCCAGCAGCCCCATCTGGGAAGGGGGCGTCCAGCATTTT	CASSPIWEGGVQHF
TRBV18	14	NA	TRBJ2-7	NA	TGTGCCAGCTCACCGGGACATAGGGCCTACGAGCAGTACTTC	CASSPGHRAYEQYF
TRBV4-3	16	TRBD1	TRBJ2-7	NA	TGCGCCAGCAGCCAAGAGCGGGACAGGGGGATCTGCGAGCAGTACTTC	CASSQERDRGICEQYF
TRBV28	15	NA	TRBJ2-7	NA	TGTGCCAGCAGGGATAGGGACAACGAGTCACGGGAGCAGTACTTC	CASRDRDNESREQYF